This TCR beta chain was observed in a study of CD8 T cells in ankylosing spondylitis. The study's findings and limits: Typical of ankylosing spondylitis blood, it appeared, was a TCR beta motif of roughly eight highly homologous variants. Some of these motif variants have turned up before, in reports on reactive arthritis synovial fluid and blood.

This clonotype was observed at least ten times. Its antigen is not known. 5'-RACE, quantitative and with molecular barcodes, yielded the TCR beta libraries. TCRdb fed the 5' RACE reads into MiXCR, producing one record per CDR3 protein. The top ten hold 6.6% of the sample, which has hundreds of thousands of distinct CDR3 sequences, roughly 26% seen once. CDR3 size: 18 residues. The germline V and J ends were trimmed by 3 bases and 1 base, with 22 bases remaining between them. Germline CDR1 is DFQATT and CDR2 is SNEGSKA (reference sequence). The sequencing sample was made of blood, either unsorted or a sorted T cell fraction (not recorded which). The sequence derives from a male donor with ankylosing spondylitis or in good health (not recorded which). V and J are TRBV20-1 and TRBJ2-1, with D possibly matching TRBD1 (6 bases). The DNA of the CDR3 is TGCAGTGCTAGTGGGCAGTCAGGGGATCAGAGGTCCTACAATGAGCAGTTCTTC. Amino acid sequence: CSASGQSGDQRSYNEQFF.